The rows below give T cell receptor beta chains drawn from one sample of a study of T cell changes during pregnancy in multiple sclerosis. Some clones are missing from TCRdb's copy, which holds only in-frame ones; the method was immunoSEQ multiplex PCR. Of about 97,000 clones listed, approximately 92% are singletons. The sample in question was peripheral blood, obtained in the second trimester of pregnancy. The receptor source for this set is a female donor with multiple sclerosis, enrolled in a pregnancy study. Both conserved end residues are part of each CDR3. Fields, in order: D gene, J gene, clone size, V gene, CDR3 DNA, CDR3 protein. The D gene is left open where the match is weak. Size is stated for part of the rows, as once, few or many counts, or as a class when the clone is expanded.

NA	TRBJ1-1	NA	TRBV27	TGTGCCAGCAGGGTCCGGGGGACGAACACTGAAGCTTTCTTT	CASRVRGTNTEAFF
TRBD2	TRBJ2-5	NA	TRBV29-1	TGCAGCGTTGAAGGGGGAGGGTCTCAAGAGACCCAGTACTTC	CSVEGGGSQETQYF
NA	TRBJ2-5	NA	TRBV5-4	TGTGCCAGCAGCTTGGCTGGGGGGAGGGAGACCCAGTACTTC	CASSLAGGRETQYF
NA	TRBJ2-7	NA	TRBV28	TGTGCCAGCAGTTTCCCGGGACATTCCTCCTACGAGCAGTACTTC	CASSFPGHSSYEQYF
NA	TRBJ1-1	NA	TRBV30	TGTGCCTGGGTACTTTCCCCAAAGGCTTTCTTT	CAWVLSPKAFF
TRBD2	TRBJ2-1	once	TRBV4-2	TGTGCCAGCAGCCAACGAATCCATAGCGGGGGGGAGCAGTTCTTC	CASSQRIHSGGEQFF
NA	TRBJ1-5	NA	TRBV18	TGTGCCAGCTCACCCGCGGGACCGGGCGAGGAGCCCCAGCATTTT	CASSPAGPGEEPQHF
NA	TRBJ2-1	NA	TRBV6-1	TGTGCCAGCAGTGAAGCGAGGGATAATGAGCAGTTCTTC	CASSEARDNEQFF
TRBD2	TRBJ2-7	NA	TRBV5-4	TGTGCCAGCAGCTTGGGACTAGCGGGAGGTTCCTACGAGCAGTACTTC	CASSLGLAGGSYEQYF
NA	TRBJ2-1	NA	TRBV19	TGTGCCAGTAGTATTACATTCGCGGCAGAGCAGTTCTTC	CASSITFAAEQFF
NA	TRBJ1-5	NA	TRBV5-8	TGTGCCAGCAGCTTTTTTAGCAGCAATCAGCCCCAGCATTTT	CASSFFSSNQPQHF
NA	TRBJ1-2	NA	TRBV7-6	TGTGCCAGCAGCTCCTCGGGGAGGGCTGATGGCTACACCTTC	CASSSSGRADGYTF
NA	TRBJ1-2	NA	TRBV19	TGTGCCAGTAGTATTACGGGGGGGCGCAGCTATGGCTACACCTTC	CASSITGGRSYGYTF
TRBD2	TRBJ2-5	NA	TRBV7-2	TGTGCCAGCAGCTCCCTACCGACTAGCGCCCAAGAGACCCAGTACTTC	CASSSLPTSAQETQYF
TRBD2	TRBJ2-3	NA	TRBV7-8	TGTGCCAGCAGCTTACTAGCGGGAGGGCAGGCAGATACGCAGTATTTT	CASSLLAGGQADTQYF
TRBD2	TRBJ2-1	NA	TRBV7-8	TGTGCCAGCAGCTTAGCCGGGACTAGCGGGGGCAATGAGCAGTTCTTC	CASSLAGTSGGNEQFF
TRBD2	TRBJ2-2	NA	TRBV5-1	TGCGCCAGCAGCTTACTAGCGGGACGATACGCCGGGGAGCTGTTTTTT	CASSLLAGRYAGELFF
TRBD2	TRBJ2-3	NA	TRBV28	TGTGCCAGCAGCCCTATGGGGGGGACAGATACGCAGTATTTT	CASSPMGGTDTQYF
TRBD1	TRBJ1-1	NA	TRBV7-9	TGTGCCAGCAACCGTTTAACAGGGGGCTTGGTAGTGAACACTGAAGCTTTCTTT	CASNRLTGGLVVNTEAFF
NA	TRBJ2-3	NA	TRBV6-1	TGTGCCAGCAGTGATGGTCAGGGTTCAGATACGCAGTATTTT	CASSDGQGSDTQYF
NA	TRBJ2-1	NA	TRBV5-1	TGCGCCAGCAGCTTGGCCCGGGACTTCAGGTACAATGAGCAGTTCTTC	CASSLARDFRYNEQFF
TRBD2	TRBJ2-1	NA	TRBV5-1	TGCGCCAGCAGCTTGGCCCTAGCGGGAGTTGAGCAGTTCTTC	CASSLALAGVEQFF
NA	TRBJ1-1	NA	TRBV5-6	TGTGCCAGCAGCGGAGGGGCCATGAGGGGTGAAGCTTTCTTT	CASSGGAMRGEAFF
TRBD1	TRBJ1-1	NA	TRBV2	TGTGCCAGCTGGCTTGGGACAGGGCTAGCTTTCTTT	CASWLGTGLAFF
NA	TRBJ2-2	NA	TRBV6-6	TGTGCCAGCAGTTACCCTCCGGGGGGGGAGCTGTTTTTT	CASSYPPGGELFF
TRBD1	TRBJ1-2	NA	TRBV23-1	TGCGCCAGCAGTCAATCTCCGGGACAGGCCCTCCGACACTATGGCTACACCTTC	CASSQSPGQALRHYGYTF